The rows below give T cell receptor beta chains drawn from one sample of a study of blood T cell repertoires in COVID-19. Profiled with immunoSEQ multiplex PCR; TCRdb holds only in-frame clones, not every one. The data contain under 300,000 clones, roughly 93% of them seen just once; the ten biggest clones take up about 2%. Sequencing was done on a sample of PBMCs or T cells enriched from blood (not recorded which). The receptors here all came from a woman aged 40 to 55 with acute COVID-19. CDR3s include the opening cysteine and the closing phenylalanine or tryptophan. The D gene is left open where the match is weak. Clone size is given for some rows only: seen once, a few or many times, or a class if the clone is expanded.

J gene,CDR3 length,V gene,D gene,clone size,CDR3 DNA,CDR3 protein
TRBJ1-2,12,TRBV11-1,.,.,TGTGCCAGCAGCCGGACAGCCGATGGCTACACCTTC,CASSRTADGYTF
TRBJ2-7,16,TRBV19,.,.,TGTGCCAGTAGCCCTTCCGCGGGACGGGAATACTACGAGCAGTACTTC,CASSPSAGREYYEQYF
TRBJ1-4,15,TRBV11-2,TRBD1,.,TGTGCCAGCAGCCCCTTGACAGGGCACAATGAAAAACTGTTTTTT,CASSPLTGHNEKLFF
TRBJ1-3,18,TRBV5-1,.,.,TGCGCCAGCAGGGTCCTAGTGTTTCTAAGCGTGGAGGGTATCACCATATATTTT,CASRVLVFLSVEGITIYF
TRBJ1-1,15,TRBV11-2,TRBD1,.,TGTGCCAGCAGCTCCCAGGGACAGGGGTACACTGAAGCTTTCTTT,CASSSQGQGYTEAFF
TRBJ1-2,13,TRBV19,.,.,TGTGCCAGTAGTATTTCTACTAACTATGGCTACACCTTC,CASSISTNYGYTF
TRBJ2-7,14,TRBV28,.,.,TGTGCCAGTAAACAGGGAACCCCTCCCTACGAGCAGTACTTC,CASKQGTPPYEQYF
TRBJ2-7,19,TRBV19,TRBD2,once,TGTGCCAGTAGTCGGCTAGGGACTAGCGGGGGGGACAGTTGGTACGAGCAGTACTTC,CASSRLGTSGGDSWYEQYF
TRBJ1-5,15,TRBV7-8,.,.,TGTGCCAGCAGCTCCCGGGGGGAGGTCGGTCAGCCCCAGCATTTT,CASSSRGEVGQPQHF
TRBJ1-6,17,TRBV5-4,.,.,TGTGCCAGCAGCTCACGACGTACGGGCTCCTATAATTCACCCCTCCACTTT,CASSSRRTGSYNSPLHF
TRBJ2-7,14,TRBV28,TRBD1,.,TGTGCCAGCAGTTTTTCTCCAGGGGGCTTAGGGCAGTACTTC,CASSFSPGGLGQYF
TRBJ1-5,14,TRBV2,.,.,TGTGCCAGCAGTGATAGGGGTCTCAATCAGCCCCAGCATTTT,CASSDRGLNQPQHF
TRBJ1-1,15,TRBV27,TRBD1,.,TGTGCCAGCAGTTCCACCGGGACAGAGAACACTGAAGCTTTCTTT,CASSSTGTENTEAFF
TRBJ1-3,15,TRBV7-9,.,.,TGTGCCAGCAGCTTACATGAGGGAGCGGGCAACACCATATATTTT,CASSLHEGAGNTIYF
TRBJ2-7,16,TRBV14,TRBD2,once,TGTGCCAGCAGCCTGCGTTCTAGCGGGAGCTCCTACGAGCAGTACTTC,CASSLRSSGSSYEQYF
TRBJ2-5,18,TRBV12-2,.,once,TGTGCAAGTCGCCACCGCCATGAGCGGGACCTGTACCAAGAGACCCAGTACTTC,CASRHRHERDLYQETQYF
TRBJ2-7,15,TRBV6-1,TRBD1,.,TGTGCCAGCAGTGAACGGACAGGGGGCTCCTACGAGCAGTACTTC,CASSERTGGSYEQYF
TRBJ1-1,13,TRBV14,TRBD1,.,TGTGCCAGCAGCCGACAGGGCTACACTGAAGCTTTCTTT,CASSRQGYTEAFF
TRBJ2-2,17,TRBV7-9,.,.,TGTGCCAGCAGCTTAGGGTTGGAACTACCCGCTACCGGGGAGCTGTTTTTT,CASSLGLELPATGELFF
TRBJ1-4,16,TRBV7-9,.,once,TGTGCCAGCAGCTTAGCGCGGGGGGGCGCTGGTGAAAAACTGTTTTTT,CASSLARGGAGEKLFF
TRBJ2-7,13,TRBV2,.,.,TGTGCCAGCGTACAGGGAGGGCCCTACGAGCAGTACTTC,CASVQGGPYEQYF
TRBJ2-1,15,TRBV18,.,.,TGTGCCAGCTCCCCCTCCGGACTGGTCATCGGGGAGCAGTTCTTC,CASSPSGLVIGEQFF
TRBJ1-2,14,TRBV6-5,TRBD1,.,TGTGCCAGCAGAGACAGGGTTGATGGGTATGGCTACACCTTC,CASRDRVDGYGYTF
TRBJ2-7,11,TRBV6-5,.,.,TGTGCCAGCAGGCGAGGGTACGAGCAGTACTTC,CASRRGYEQYF
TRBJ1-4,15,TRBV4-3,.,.,TGCGCCAGCAGCCAAGAGAGGGCAGATGGTGAAAAACTGTTTTTT,CASSQERADGEKLFF
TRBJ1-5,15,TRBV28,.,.,TGTGCCAGCAGCCCCGGAGGCCCCAGCAATCAGCCCCAGCATTTT,CASSPGGPSNQPQHF
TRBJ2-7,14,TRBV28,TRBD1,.,TGTGCCAGCACCCGAGATAGGGGGCCCTACGAGCAGTACTTC,CASTRDRGPYEQYF
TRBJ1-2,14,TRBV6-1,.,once,TGTGCCAGCAGTGACGGTTTCGGGGTCTATGGCTACACCTTC,CASSDGFGVYGYTF
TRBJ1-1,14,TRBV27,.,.,TGTGCCAGCAGTTTCAAGACAATGAACACTGAAGCTTTCTTT,CASSFKTMNTEAFF
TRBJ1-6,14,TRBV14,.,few,TGTGCCAGCAGCCAGGGCAGGGTTAATTCACCCCTCCACTTT,CASSQGRVNSPLHF